Shown below are 32 T cell receptor beta chains from a single sample sequenced in a study of T cell responses to AZD1222 COVID-19 vaccine. Repertoires were generated with immunoSEQ multiplex PCR, while TCRdb's copy carries only in-frame clones and drops some. Here the sample spans 150,000 or so clones, nearly 95% being singletons. The starting material was peripheral blood, obtained on day 0 of AZD1222 vaccination. These receptors were collected from an adult in good health.

The chain uses TRBV5-4 and TRBJ1-1; perhaps TRBD1 as D (5 bases). V lost 4 bases and J lost 10, with 14 bases in between. The germline gives CDR1 SGHNT, CDR2 YYREEE (reference sequence). This CDR3 is 12 amino acids long. The chain's CDR3 is CASSLDGGGAFF. For the CDR3, the DNA is TGTGCCAGCAGCCTCGATGGGGGAGGAGCTTTCTTT.

The sample holds one count of this clone. The CDR3 spells CASSLARGANTGELFF. DNA for the CDR3: TGTGCCAGCAGCTTGGCCAGGGGGGCGAACACCGGGGAGCTGTTTTTT. The chain links TRBV5-4 to TRBJ2-2; a weak D match, TRBD1 (7 bases). V was clipped by 0 bases and J by 0 bases, with 9 bases between them. The CDR3 covers 16 residues. Germline values: CDR1 SGHNT, CDR2 YYREEE (reference sequence).

This clone has only one observation. This sequence joins TRBV6-5 and TRBJ1-6; 7 nucleotides line up with TRBD1. Germline CDR1 MNHEY, CDR2 SVGAGI. The ends lost 9 bases at V and 10 bases at J; junction bases unmatched: 15. The CDR3 totals 15 residues. CDR3 DNA: TGTGCCAGTACAACAGGGGCCCTGGGTTCGTCACCCCTCCACTTT. This sequence encodes CASTTGALGSSPLHF.

This chain joins TRBV2 and TRBJ2-5, with unresolved D. V was pared by 0 bases and J by 1 base, with 15 bases between. The germline V gene encodes CDR1 SNHLY and CDR2 FYNNEI. The CDR3 consists of 17 residues. The CDR3 loop reads CASSEALWYETQETQYF. CDR3 nucleotide sequence: TGTGCCAGCAGTGAAGCCCTTTGGTATGAAACCCAAGAGACCCAGTACTTC.

V and J are TRBV13 and TRBJ2-1; a possible D gene is TRBD1 (6 bases). Trimming took off 2 bases at V and 0 bases at J, with 11 bases between the two ends. CDR1 PRHDT and CDR2 FYEKMQ come from the germline V gene (reference sequence). This CDR3 has 16 amino acids. Written as DNA, the CDR3 is TGTGCCAGCAGCTTAAAGGGACATTTCTCCTACAATGAGCAGTTCTTC. The encoded protein is CASSLKGHFSYNEQFF.

This chain uses TRBV15 with TRBJ1-1; TRBD1 might be the D (5 bases). With 0 bases removed from V and 11 bases from J, the gap between germline ends came to 13 bases. Germline-derived CDR1 and CDR2 are LNHNV and YYDKDF (reference sequence). CDR3 length equals 13 residues. CDR3 DNA sequence: TGTGCCACCAGCAGAGAAGGGGCCGGCGGGGCTTTCTTT. This codes for CATSREGAGGAFF.

The chain combines TRBV5-4 with TRBJ2-7; possibly TRBD1 for D (6 bases). The CDR3 loop spans 14 amino acids. The V end lost 0 bases, the J end lost 3 bases, and 10 bases lay between the germline ends. From germline, CDR1 is SGHNT and CDR2 YYREEE (reference sequence). The CDR3 protein is CASSLGTANYEQYF. CDR3 in DNA: TGTGCCAGCAGCTTGGGGACAGCTAACTACGAGCAGTACTTC.

This clone appeared once. The CDR3 nucleotides read TGTGCCAGCTCACGTAGGGTGGACAGGGGCACTGAAGCTTTCTTT. Translation: CASSRRVDRGTEAFF. V usage is TRBV18 and J usage is TRBJ1-1; 9 bases fit TRBD1. Unmatched junction bases numbered 7, after V lost 4 bases and J lost 4 bases. This CDR3 is built from 15 residues. CDR1 and CDR2 (germline): KGHSH, LQKENI.

J is TRBJ1-1 and V is TRBV11-3; D unclear. Trimming removed 1 base at V and 7 bases at J, with 7 bases between. The CDR3 is 12 residues long. Germline V gives CDR1 SGHNT, CDR2 YENEEA. DNA of the CDR3: TGTGCCAGCAGCTTAGGGGGTGGTGAAGCTTTCTTT. Protein product: CASSLGGGEAFF.

This sequence joins TRBV5-1 and TRBJ1-1, with D perhaps TRBD1 (5 bases). V was cut by 0 bases and J by 1 base, with 10 bases left in between. Germline V gene sequence: CDR1 SGHRS, CDR2 YFSETQ. The CDR3 contains 15 residues. The CDR3 spells CASSLVAGPNTEAFF. CDR3 in DNA: TGCGCCAGCAGCTTGGTTGCGGGGCCGAACACTGAAGCTTTCTTT.

This clone has only a few counts. The rearrangement links TRBV10-3 to TRBJ1-2; D is unclear. Germline CDR1 ENHRY, CDR2 SYGVKD. The V and J ends lost 2 bases and 4 bases respectively, with 11 bases between them. This CDR3 has 14 amino acids. CDR3 nucleotide sequence: TGTGCCATCAGTGAGGACCCAGTATCCTATGGCTACACCTTC. It specifies CAISEDPVSYGYTF.

The chain is built from TRBV4-3 and TRBJ1-6; 7 bases are a match to TRBD1. Trimming removed 0 bases from V and 7 bases from J; junction bases left unmatched: 12. Germline V gives CDR1 LGHNA, CDR2 YSLEER. The CDR3 is made up of 18 amino acids. The CDR3 here is CASSQDPRGQGGNSPLHF. Here the CDR3 DNA reads TGCGCCAGCAGCCAAGATCCCCGTGGGCAGGGGGGAAATTCACCCCTCCACTTT.

V and J are TRBV5-1 and TRBJ2-7; 9 nucleotides agree with TRBD1. The CDR3 loop spans 15 amino acids. Per the germline V gene, CDR1 is SGHRS and CDR2 is YFSETQ. Germline trimming cut 4 bases from V and 7 bases from J; bases unmatched to any gene: 12. CDR3 nucleotide sequence: TGCGCCAGCAGCGGGGGGACAGGGACCTTTGGGGAGCAGTACTTC. This gives the protein CASSGGTGTFGEQYF.

The chain employs TRBV4-1 and TRBJ2-3; the D is unclear. The CDR3 is made up of 16 amino acids. In germline, CDR1 is MGHRA, CDR2 YSYEKL. V shed 1 base and J shed 5 bases, with 16 bases lying between them. DNA for the CDR3: TGCGCCAGCAGCCAAGTGCCTAGAATGGTCCTAGATACGCAGTATTTT. Translating gives CASSQVPRMVLDTQYF.

V usage is TRBV3-1 (or the pseudogene TRBV3-2) and J usage is TRBJ2-1; no definite D call. Trimming stripped 4 bases from V and 7 bases from J, with 11 bases between. This CDR3 is 13 amino acids long. Per germline, CDR1 LGHDT and CDR2 YNNKEL (reference sequence). The CDR3 protein is CASSPLVGNEQFF. The CDR3 nucleotides read TGTGCCAGCAGCCCCCTCGTGGGGAATGAGCAGTTCTTC.

V usage is TRBV3-1 (or the pseudogene TRBV3-2) and J usage is TRBJ1-2, with 7 bases matching TRBD1. The V gene end was trimmed by 5 bases and the J gene end by 4 bases; junction bases not matched to a gene: 4. The CDR3 runs to 13 residues. Per germline, CDR1 LGHDT and CDR2 YNNKEL (reference sequence). The CDR3 DNA sequence: TGTGCCAGCAGCGTACAGGGGATCTATGGCTACACCTTC. Translating gives CASSVQGIYGYTF.

The rearrangement joins TRBV7-2 to TRBJ1-3; 7 bases match TRBD1. From germline, CDR1 is SGHTA and CDR2 FQGNSA. Germline trimming cut 5 bases from V and 4 bases from J; bases unmatched to any gene: 8. This CDR3 spans 15 amino acids. The CDR3 loop is CASSRDRALGNTIYF. In DNA, the CDR3 is TGTGCCAGCAGCCGCGACAGGGCCCTGGGAAACACCATATATTTT.

This clone was seen a single time. The chain links TRBV6-5 to TRBJ2-3; D is undetermined. There are 14 residues in the CDR3. CDR1 is MNHEY and CDR2 is SVGAGI in the germline V gene. The V gene lost 2 bases and the J gene lost 0 bases, with 6 bases spanning the gap. In DNA form, the CDR3 reads TGTGCCAGCAGTTACAGACGAAGCACAGATACGCAGTATTTT. Protein product: CASSYRRSTDTQYF.

A few counts support this clone. V is TRBV28 and J is TRBJ1-5; 10 bases are a match to TRBD1. The V gene's germline CDR1 is MDHEN and CDR2 SYDVKM. Trimming at V came to 6 bases and at J to 5 bases, leaving 10 bases not matched to a gene. This CDR3 contains 16 residues. The CDR3 DNA follows: TGTGCCAGCAGCTGGGGACAGGGGAGGAGGGATCAGCCCCAGCATTTT. The encoded protein is CASSWGQGRRDQPQHF.

The V gene is TRBV6-1, the J gene TRBJ1-2; D remains ambiguous. This CDR3 region has 12 residues. Trimming cost V 7 bases and J 5 bases, with 11 bases left between them. CDR1 MNHNS and CDR2 SASEGT come from the germline V gene. The CDR3: CASNAQGYGYTF. In nucleotides, the CDR3 is TGTGCCAGCAACGCTCAAGGGTATGGCTACACCTTC.

The J gene is TRBJ1-1, the V gene TRBV5-1; D is ambiguous. The CDR3 consists of 14 residues. Trimming shortened V by 3 bases and J by 1 base, and 10 bases separated the two germline ends. The germline CDR1 and CDR2 sequences are SGHRS and YFSETQ. The CDR3 protein is CASSSRTRNTEAFF. CDR3 DNA sequence: TGCGCCAGCAGCTCTAGGACGCGGAACACTGAAGCTTTCTTT. Filled out from reference TRBV5-1 and TRBJ1-1, the complete variable domain reads KAGVTQTPRYLIKTRGQQVTLSCSPISGHRSVSWYQQTPGQGLQFLFEYFSETQRNKGNFPGRFSGRQFSNSRSEMNVSTLELGDSALYLCASSSRTRNTEAFFGQGTRLTVV.

The chain carries TRBV5-5 and TRBJ1-2, with 10 bases matching TRBD1. The junction had 11 bases not matched to a gene; V was cut back by 4 bases and J by 8 bases. The CDR3 spans 15 residues. CDR1 and CDR2 (germline): SGHKS, YYEKEE (reference sequence). The CDR3 loop is CASSAYPGQGLGYTF. The CDR3 DNA sequence: TGTGCCAGCAGCGCCTACCCGGGACAGGGGTTAGGCTACACCTTC. The entire variable domain, with the rest obtained from reference TRBV5-5 and TRBJ1-2, is as follows: DAGVTQSPTHLIKTRGQQVTLRCSPISGHKSVSWYQQVLGQGPQFIFQYYEKEERGRGNFPDRFSARQFPNYSSELNVNALLLGDSALYLCASSAYPGQGLGYTFGSGTRLTVV.

This chain uses TRBV25-1 with TRBJ2-3, with no clear D. The CDR3 contains 15 residues. Germline lookup yields CDR1 MGHDK and CDR2 SYGVNS. V gave up 1 base and J gave up 3 bases, with 11 bases separating them. This chain's CDR3 is CASSESPDFTDTQYF. DNA of the CDR3: TGTGCCAGCAGTGAATCGCCGGATTTTACAGATACGCAGTATTTT.

This clone appeared a single time. This sequence joins TRBV7-2 and TRBJ2-1, with D perhaps matching TRBD2 (6 bases). This CDR3 region has 15 residues. V was trimmed by 1 base and J by 1 base, leaving 8 bases between them. Germline lookup yields CDR1 SGHTA and CDR2 FQGNSA. For the CDR3, the DNA is TGTGCCAGCAGCTTAGAGCGGGTTTCCTACAATGAGCAGTTCTTC. Translation: CASSLERVSYNEQFF. The variable domain in full, completed from reference TRBV7-2 and TRBJ2-1, reads GAGVSQSPSNKVTEKGKDVELRCDPISGHTALYWYRQSLGQGLEFLIYFQGNSAPDKSGLPSDRFSAERTGGSVSTLTIQRTQQEDSAVYLCASSLERVSYNEQFFGPGTRLTVL.

CDR3 loop: CASSQLVWDPYEQYF. The CDR3 DNA follows: TGTGCCAGCAGCCAGCTAGTTTGGGACCCCTACGAGCAGTACTTC. The chain joins TRBV4-2 to TRBJ2-7; D is possibly TRBD1 or TRBD2 (5 bases each). Per germline, CDR1 LGHNA and CDR2 YNFKEQ. The CDR3 totals 15 residues. V was trimmed by 3 bases and J by 2 bases, leaving 14 bases between them.

This chain links TRBV6-4 with TRBJ1-6; D unresolved. There are 13 residues in the CDR3. V lost 4 bases to trimming and J lost 7 bases, with 8 bases between them. From germline, CDR1 is MRHNA and CDR2 SNTAGT. The CDR3 sequence is CASSATENSPLHF. CDR3 DNA: TGTGCCAGCAGTGCTACTGAAAATTCACCCCTCCACTTT.

This sequence joins TRBV7-2 and TRBJ1-2; no firm D call. V was shortened by 0 bases and J by 4 bases, with 9 bases between the two germline ends. The CDR3 length is 14 residues. From germline, CDR1 is SGHTA and CDR2 FQGNSA. The CDR3: CASSLAMVLYGYTF. In DNA, the CDR3 is TGTGCCAGCAGCTTAGCCATGGTCCTCTATGGCTACACCTTC.

The CDR3: CASRDNTGELFF. The DNA of the CDR3 is TGTGCCAGCAGGGACAACACCGGGGAGCTGTTTTTT. The chain links TRBV12-3 or TRBV12-4 to TRBJ2-2; D gene unclear. Trimming removed 6 bases at V and 2 bases at J, with 4 bases between. The CDR3 covers 12 residues.

This chain links TRBV5-1 with TRBJ2-5; possibly TRBD1 for D (7 bases). V lost 4 bases, J lost 6 bases, and 16 bases lay in between. The germline gives CDR1 SGHRS, CDR2 YFSETQ. The CDR3 is made up of 14 amino acids. CDR3: CASSPVGGGKTQYF. CDR3 DNA sequence: TGCGCCAGCAGCCCTGTTGGAGGGGGCAAGACCCAGTACTTC.

V gene TRBV18 combines with J gene TRBJ1-5; D call uncertain. CDR3 length: 13 residues. Germline loops: CDR1 KGHSH, CDR2 LQKENI. Trimming took 1 base from V and 1 from J, leaving 2 bases between them. Here the CDR3 reads CASSPLSNQPQHF. The DNA of the CDR3 is TGTGCCAGCTCACCACTAAGCAATCAGCCCCAGCATTTT.

This clone was counted once. V is TRBV18 and J is TRBJ1-1, with 7 bases lining up with TRBD1. Germline CDR1 and CDR2: KGHSH and LQKENI. The CDR3 is 15 amino acids. Trimming removed 6 bases from V and 8 bases from J; junction bases left unmatched: 15. The CDR3 DNA sequence: TGTGCCAGCTCGCCAAAGCCGACAGGGACCAACGAAGCTTTCTTT. Translating it yields CASSPKPTGTNEAFF.

The chain links TRBV7-2 to TRBJ1-3; weak D call: TRBD1 (6 bases). Germline V gene sequence: CDR1 SGHTA, CDR2 FQGNSA. The CDR3 runs to 16 residues. Trimming removed 2 bases from V and 4 bases from J, with 15 bases in between. The CDR3, as DNA: TGTGCCAGCAGCTTAAATAGTGCAGGGGACGGAAACACCATATATTTT. This codes for CASSLNSAGDGNTIYF.